The clone carrying this T cell receptor beta chain was counted between two and nine times. Its cognate antigen is unknown. The V end lost 0 bases, the J end lost 0 bases, and 11 bases lay between the germline ends. Germline CDR1 reads MGHRA; CDR2 reads YSYEKL. The CDR3 totals 16 residues. The PCR ran on 60 Vbeta and 13 Jbeta primers. The protocol was immunoSEQ multiplex PCR, while the TCRdb copy is restricted to in-frame clones and leaves out a portion. The sample yields over 200,000 clones, more than 70% seen once. The source of the sample is a study of cytomegalovirus exposure and HLA in healthy donors. Study results and caveats: Sequencing likely produced, as an artifact, a cluster of highly shared sequence variants. Later analysis reportedly placed an Asian-associated ancestry cluster below the approximately 730-donor mean in N-insertions. Productive status was seen about 90% or about 30% of the time for most TCR beta V segments in an earlier analysis.

This receptor was identified in a human donor in good health. Material: PBMCs. V and J are TRBV4-1 and TRBJ1-1; D not resolved. The CDR3 DNA reads as TGCGCCAGCAGCCAAGATCCGAGGGCCATGAACACTGAAGCTTTCTTT. Amino acids: CASSQDPRAMNTEAFF.